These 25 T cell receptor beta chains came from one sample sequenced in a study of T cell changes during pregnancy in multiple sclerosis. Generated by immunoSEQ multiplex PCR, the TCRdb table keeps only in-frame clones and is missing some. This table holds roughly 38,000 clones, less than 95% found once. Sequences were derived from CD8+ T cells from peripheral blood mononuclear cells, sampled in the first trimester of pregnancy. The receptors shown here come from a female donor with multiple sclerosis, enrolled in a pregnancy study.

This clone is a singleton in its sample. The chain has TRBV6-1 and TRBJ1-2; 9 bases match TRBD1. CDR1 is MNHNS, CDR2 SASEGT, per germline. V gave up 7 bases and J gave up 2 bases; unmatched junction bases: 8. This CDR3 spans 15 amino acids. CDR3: CASTQDRGPNYGYTF. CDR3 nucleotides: TGTGCCAGCACCCAGGACAGGGGACCCAACTATGGCTACACCTTC.

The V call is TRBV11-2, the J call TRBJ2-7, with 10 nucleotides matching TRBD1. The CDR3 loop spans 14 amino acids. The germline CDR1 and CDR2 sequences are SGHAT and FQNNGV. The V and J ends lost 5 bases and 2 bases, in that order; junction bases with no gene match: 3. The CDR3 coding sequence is TGTGCCAGCAGCCTTGACAGGGGGCCCTACGAGCAGTACTTC. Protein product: CASSLDRGPYEQYF.

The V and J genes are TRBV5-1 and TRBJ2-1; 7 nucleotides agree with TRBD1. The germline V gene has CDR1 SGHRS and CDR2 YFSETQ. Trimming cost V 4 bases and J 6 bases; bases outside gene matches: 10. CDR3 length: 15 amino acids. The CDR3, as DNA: TGCGCCAGCAGCCTAGACAGGGTAGTAGGCAATGAGCAGTTCTTC. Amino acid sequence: CASSLDRVVGNEQFF.

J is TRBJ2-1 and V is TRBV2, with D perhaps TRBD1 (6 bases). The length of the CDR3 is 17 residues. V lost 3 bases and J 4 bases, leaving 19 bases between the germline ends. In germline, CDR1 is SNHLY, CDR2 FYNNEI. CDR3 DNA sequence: TGTGCCAGCAGTGATTGGGTTGGGGGCGCGAGTTACAATGAGCAGTTCTTC. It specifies CASSDWVGGASYNEQFF. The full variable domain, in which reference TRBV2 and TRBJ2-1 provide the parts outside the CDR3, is EPEVTQTPSHQVTQMGQEVILRCVPISNHLYFYWYRQILGQKVEFLVSFYNNEISEKSEIFDDQFSVERPDGSNFTLKIRSTKLEDSAMYFCASSDWVGGASYNEQFFGPGTRLTVL.

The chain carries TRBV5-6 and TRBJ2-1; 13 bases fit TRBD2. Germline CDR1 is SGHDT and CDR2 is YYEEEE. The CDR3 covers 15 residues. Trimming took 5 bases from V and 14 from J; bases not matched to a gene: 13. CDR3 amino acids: CASRPGLAGVMGEFF. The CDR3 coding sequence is TGTGCCAGCAGACCCGGACTAGCGGGGGTAATGGGGGAGTTCTTC.

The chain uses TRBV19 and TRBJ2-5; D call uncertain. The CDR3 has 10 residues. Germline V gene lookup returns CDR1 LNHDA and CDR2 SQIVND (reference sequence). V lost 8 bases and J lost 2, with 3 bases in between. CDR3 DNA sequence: TGTGCCAGTGCGCAAGAGACCCAGTACTTC. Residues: CASAQETQYF.

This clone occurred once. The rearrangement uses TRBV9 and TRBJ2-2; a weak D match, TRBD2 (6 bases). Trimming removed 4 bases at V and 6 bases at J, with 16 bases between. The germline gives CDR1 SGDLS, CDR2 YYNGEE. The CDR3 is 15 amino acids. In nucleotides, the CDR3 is TGTGCCAGCAGCCTCCCGACTAGTTCCGCCGGGGAGCTGTTTTTT. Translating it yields CASSLPTSSAGELFF.

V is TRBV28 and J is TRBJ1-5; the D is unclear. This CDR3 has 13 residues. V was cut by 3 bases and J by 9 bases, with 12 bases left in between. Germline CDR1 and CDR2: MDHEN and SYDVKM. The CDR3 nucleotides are TGTGCCAGCAGTTTCGGCTCGCTAGGGCCCCAGCATTTT. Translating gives CASSFGSLGPQHF.

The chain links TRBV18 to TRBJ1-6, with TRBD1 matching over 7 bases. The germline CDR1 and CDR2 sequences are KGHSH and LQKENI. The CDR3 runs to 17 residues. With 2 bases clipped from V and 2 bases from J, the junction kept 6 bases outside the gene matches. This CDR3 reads CASSPDRVGTYNSPLHF. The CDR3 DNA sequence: TGTGCCAGCTCACCAGACAGGGTGGGCACCTATAATTCACCCCTCCACTTT.

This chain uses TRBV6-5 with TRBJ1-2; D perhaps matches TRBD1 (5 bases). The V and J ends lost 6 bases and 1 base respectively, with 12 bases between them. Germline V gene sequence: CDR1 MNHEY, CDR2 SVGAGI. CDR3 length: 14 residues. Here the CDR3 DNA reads TGTGCCAGCAGCCCTCAGGGCGATAACTATGGCTACACCTTC. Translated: CASSPQGDNYGYTF.

In DNA form, the CDR3 reads TGCGCCAGCAGCTTGGCTAGACAGGGCAATGAGCAGTTCTTC. Translation gives CASSLARQGNEQFF. The chain recombines TRBV5-1 with TRBJ2-1, with 7 bases aligning to TRBD1. The CDR3 has 14 residues. After removal of 0 bases from V and 6 bases from J, the junction contained 3 bases not matched to a gene. Germline CDR1 SGHRS, CDR2 YFSETQ.

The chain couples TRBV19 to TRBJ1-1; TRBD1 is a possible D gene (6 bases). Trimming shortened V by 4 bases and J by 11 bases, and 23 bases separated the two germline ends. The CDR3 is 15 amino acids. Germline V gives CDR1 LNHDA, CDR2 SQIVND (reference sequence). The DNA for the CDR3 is TGTGCCAGTAGTAGTATGTCAACAGGGTTTTTAGGGGCTTTCTTT. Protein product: CASSSMSTGFLGAFF. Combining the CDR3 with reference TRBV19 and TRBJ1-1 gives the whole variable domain DGGITQSPKYLFRKEGQNVTLSCEQNLNHDAMYWYRQDPGQGLRLIYYSQIVNDFQKGDIAEGYSVSREKKESFPLTVTSAQKNPTAFYLCASSSMSTGFLGAFFGQGTRLTVV.

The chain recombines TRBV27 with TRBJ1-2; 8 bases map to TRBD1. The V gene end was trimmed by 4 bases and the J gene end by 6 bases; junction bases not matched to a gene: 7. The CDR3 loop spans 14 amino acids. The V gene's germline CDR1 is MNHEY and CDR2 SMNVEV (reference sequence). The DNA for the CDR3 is TGTGCCAGCAGTTCCCTACAGGGGGTCGATGGCTACACCTTC. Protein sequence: CASSSLQGVDGYTF.

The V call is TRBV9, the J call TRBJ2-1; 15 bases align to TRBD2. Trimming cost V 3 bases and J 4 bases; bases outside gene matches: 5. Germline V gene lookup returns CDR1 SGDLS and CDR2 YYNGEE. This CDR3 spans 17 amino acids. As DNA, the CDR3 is TGTGCCAGCAGCGCTCGGACTAGCGGGGGGGTTTACAATGAGCAGTTCTTC. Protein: CASSARTSGGVYNEQFF.

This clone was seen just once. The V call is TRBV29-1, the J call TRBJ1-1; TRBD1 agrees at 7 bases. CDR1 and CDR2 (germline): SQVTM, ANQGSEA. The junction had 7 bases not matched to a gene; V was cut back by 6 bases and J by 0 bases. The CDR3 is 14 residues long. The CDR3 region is CSVATGQMNTEAFF. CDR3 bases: TGCAGCGTAGCCACGGGACAGATGAACACTGAAGCTTTCTTT.

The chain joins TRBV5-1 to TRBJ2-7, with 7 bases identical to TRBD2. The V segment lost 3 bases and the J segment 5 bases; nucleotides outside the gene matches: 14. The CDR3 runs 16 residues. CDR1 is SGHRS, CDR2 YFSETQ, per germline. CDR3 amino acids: CASSYGLGGRSDEQYF. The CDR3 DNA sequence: TGCGCCAGCAGCTACGGACTAGGCGGGAGATCGGACGAGCAGTACTTC.

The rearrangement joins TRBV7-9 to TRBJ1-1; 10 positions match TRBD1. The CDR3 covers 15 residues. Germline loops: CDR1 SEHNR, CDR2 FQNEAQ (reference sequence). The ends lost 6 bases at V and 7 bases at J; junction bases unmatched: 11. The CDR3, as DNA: TGTGCCAGCAGACCCGGGATTGGACAGGGGGGTGAAGCTTTCTTT. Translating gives CASRPGIGQGGEAFF.

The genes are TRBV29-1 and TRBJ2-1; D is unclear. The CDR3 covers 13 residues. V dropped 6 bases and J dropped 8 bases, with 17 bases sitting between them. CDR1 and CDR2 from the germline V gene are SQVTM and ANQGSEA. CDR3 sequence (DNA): TGCAGCGTCCGACCATCAGGTGTCGATGAGCAGTTCTTC. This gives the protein CSVRPSGVDEQFF.

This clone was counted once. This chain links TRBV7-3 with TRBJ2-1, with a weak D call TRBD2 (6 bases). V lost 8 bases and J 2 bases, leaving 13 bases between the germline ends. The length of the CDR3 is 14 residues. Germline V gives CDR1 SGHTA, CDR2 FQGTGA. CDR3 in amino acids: CASGTGVPYNEQFF. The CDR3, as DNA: TGTGCCAGCGGTACGGGGGTACCCTACAATGAGCAGTTCTTC.

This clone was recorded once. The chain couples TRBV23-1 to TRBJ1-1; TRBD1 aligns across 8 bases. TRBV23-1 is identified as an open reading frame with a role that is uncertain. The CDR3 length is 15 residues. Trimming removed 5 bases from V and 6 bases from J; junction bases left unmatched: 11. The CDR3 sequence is CASSNDRGRFPEAFF. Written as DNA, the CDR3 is TGCGCCAGCAGTAACGACAGGGGCCGATTCCCTGAAGCTTTCTTT.

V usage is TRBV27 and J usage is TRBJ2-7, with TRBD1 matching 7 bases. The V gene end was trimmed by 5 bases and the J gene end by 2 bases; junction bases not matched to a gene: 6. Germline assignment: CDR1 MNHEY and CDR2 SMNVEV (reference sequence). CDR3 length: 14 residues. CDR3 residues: CASSTTGAPYEQYF. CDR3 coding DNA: TGTGCCAGCAGTACCACAGGGGCCCCCTACGAGCAGTACTTC.

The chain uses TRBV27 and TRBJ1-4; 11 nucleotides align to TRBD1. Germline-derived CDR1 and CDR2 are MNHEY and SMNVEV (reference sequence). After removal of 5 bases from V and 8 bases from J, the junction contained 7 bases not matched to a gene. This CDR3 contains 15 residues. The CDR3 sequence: CASSGSGQGVEKLFF. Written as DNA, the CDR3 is TGTGCCAGCAGTGGCTCGGGACAGGGGGTCGAAAAACTGTTTTTT. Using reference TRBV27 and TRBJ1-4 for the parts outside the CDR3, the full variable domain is EAQVTQNPRYLITVTGKKLTVTCSQNMNHEYMSWYRQDPGLGLRQIYYSMNVEVTDKGDVPEGYKVSRKEKRNFPLILESPSPNQTSLYFCASSGSGQGVEKLFFGSGTQLSVL.

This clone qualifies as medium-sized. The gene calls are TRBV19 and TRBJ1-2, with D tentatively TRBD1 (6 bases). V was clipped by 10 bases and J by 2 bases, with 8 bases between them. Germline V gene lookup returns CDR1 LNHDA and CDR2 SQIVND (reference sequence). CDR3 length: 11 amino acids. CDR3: CATQGNYGYTF. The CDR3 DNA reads TGTGCCACCCAGGGGAACTATGGCTACACCTTC.

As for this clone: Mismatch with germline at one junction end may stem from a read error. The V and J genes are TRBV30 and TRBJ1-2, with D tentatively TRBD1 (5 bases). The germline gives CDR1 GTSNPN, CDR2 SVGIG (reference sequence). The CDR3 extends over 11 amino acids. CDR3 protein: CASGVWRGYAF. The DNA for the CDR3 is TGTGCCTCGGGGGTCTGGAGAGGCTACGCCTTC.

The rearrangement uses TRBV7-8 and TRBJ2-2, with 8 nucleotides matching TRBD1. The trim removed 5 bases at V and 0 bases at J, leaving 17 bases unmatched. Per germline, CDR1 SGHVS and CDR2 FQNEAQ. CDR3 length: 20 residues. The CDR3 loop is CASSRLTGALIFPNTGELFF. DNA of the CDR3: TGTGCCAGCAGCAGACTGACAGGGGCCCTTATATTTCCGAACACCGGGGAGCTGTTTTTT.